Sequencing of this T cell receptor beta chain was carried out in a study of blood T cell repertoires in COVID-19. Study as a whole: The United States, Italy and Spain supplied acute and convalescent COVID-19 samples. PBMCs, B-cell-depleted T cells, or T cells provided the cDNA or gDNA that made up the material.

Original processing methods: Scientists estimated how many nucleated cells there were by amplifying reference gene primers. TCRdb's copy holds only in-frame clones and misses some; the assay was immunoSEQ multiplex PCR. V and J calls and clone size are those listed in that table; D and trimming were worked out from the DNA. The sample includes approximately 360,000 clones, about 89% of them seen just once. Germline V gene sequence: CDR1 LGHNA, CDR2 YSLEER. Trimming removed 0 bases at V and 6 bases at J, with 12 bases between. The CDR3 loop spans 15 amino acids. The sample holds a few counts of this clone.

Sequenced sample: peripheral blood. The chain employs TRBV4-3 and TRBJ2-1; D gene unclear. The source of this sequence is a man in his forties with acute or convalescent COVID-19. DNA of the CDR3: TGCGCCAGCAGCCAAGATTTGTATAGAGCCAATGAGCAGTTCTTC. The encoded protein is CASSQDLYRANEQFF.